This T cell receptor (beta chain) was identified in a study of blood T cell repertoires in COVID-19 (TCRdb year 2020). At the level of the whole study: Collaborator samples came from the United States, Italy and Spain and covered acute and convalescent phases of COVID-19. The material from the prospective study consisted of cDNA or gDNA derived from T cells, B-cell-depleted T cells, or PBMCs. Deeply sampled blood TCRbeta repertoires from subjects exposed to, actively infected with, or recovered from COVID-19 were included in the dataset. The repertoires were released in a freely available public database meant as a resource for research on the immune response to SARS-CoV-2. The samples were drawn from two sources: the first 160 participants of the ongoing ImmuneRACE study, and about 1,300 subjects contributed by 6 global collaborators. Nearly every sample came with metadata listing a de-identified subject ID, COVID-19 status, age in years and sex. Where HLA class I and class II types were available, the types were taken from metadata supplied by the sample provider, not from assay-based typing. Study-wide findings and limitations: The amount of clinical and demographic metadata varied by source and participant and was provided uncurated.

With regard to this clone: Its antigen is currently not known. It has no much larger one-base neighbor in the sample; base qualities were not kept.

Whole blood was collected in K2EDTA tubes by collaborating institutions according to the institutions' own protocols. For TCRbeta analysis, collaborators shipped samples as frozen whole blood, isolated PBMCs, or DNA extracted from either of those sample types. TCRbeta CDR3 regions were amplified from genomic DNA by means of the immunoSEQ Assay, a bias-controlled multiplex PCR. From the authors' description of their analysis: The number of nucleated cells in each sample was estimated by amplification of reference gene primers within the assay. Sequence reads were collapsed and filtered to measure the absolute abundance of every unique TCRbeta CDR3 rearrangement. For each sample, productive Simpson clonality was calculated by taking the square root of Simpson's diversity index across productive rearrangements. The clones in this table, taken by TCRdb from immuneACCESS, are in-frame only. Not every clone is retained; where verified, under half of the shortfall comes from an unresolved V gene, and the cause of the rest is unknown. V and J calls and clone size follow that table, whereas D and trimming were derived from the DNA. For this sample the table gives around 140,000 clones, of which approximately 85% were detected only once. Less than 2% of the sample lies in the top ten.

Sequences LNHDA (CDR1) and SQIVND (CDR2) are obtained from the germline V gene (reference sequence). Trimming at the junction amounts to 7 bases on V and 4 bases on J, and the germline ends lie 14 bases apart. Spanning cysteine to phenylalanine, the CDR3 consists of 14 amino acids. The only DNA kept is the CDR3, 42 bases in frame from the first base. The V gene is TRBV19 and the J gene is TRBJ1-5, and perhaps TRBD1 as D gene, on 5 matching bases. The receptor was isolated from a man aged 70-80 years with acute or convalescent COVID-19. The source material was peripheral blood. The encoded CDR3 is CASTKRGVNQPQHF. The bases are TGTGCCAGTACCAAACGGGGGGTAAATCAGCCCCAGCATTTT.